This T cell receptor beta chain was documented in a study of CD4 T cells in relation to SARS-CoV-2 and coronaviruses. Study-wide context: The restricting HLA molecule for shared crossreactive spike epitopes was mapped.

Generated by immunoSEQ multiplex PCR, the TCRdb table keeps only in-frame clones and is missing some. This table has about 23,000 clones, 76% appearing once. Note on this clone: Its matching antigen is unknown.

CDR1 MNHNS and CDR2 SASEGT come from the germline V gene. V lost 2 bases to trimming and J lost 3 bases, with 10 bases between them. CDR3 length equals 14 residues. CD4+ T cells from unexposed donors were obtained before the COVID-19 pandemic (2011-2018). CD4+ T cells were isolated from the cells after 10 days of culture. As cell numbers allowed, unexposed-donor CD4+ T cells faced SARS-CoV-2 S/N and four cold-coronavirus spikes. The receptor was derived from a human donor in good health. V and J are TRBV6-1 and TRBJ1-2; weak D call: TRBD1 (5 bases). Sequenced material: CD4+ T cells from PBMCs, cultured in vitro. In DNA, the CDR3 is TGTGCCAGCAGTGAATCCGGGGGTTACTATGGCTACACCTTC. It codes for CASSESGGYYGYTF.